The TCR beta chain under discussion was sequenced for a study of OX40 agonist ivuxolimab in advanced cancers. Study-wide background: The dose-escalation cohort was around 83% male, with a mean age of 60 years, ranging roughly 20 to 90. One patient with hepatocellular carcinoma and two with cutaneous melanoma, three in all, had partial responses. Whole-study results and caveats: Average numbers of expanded clones were greater in CD8+ T cells than in CD4+. At 0.1 to 3.0 mg/kg and by week 6, clonal expansion occurred in CD4+ and CD8+ blood T cells.

Comment on this clone: The target antigen is unknown.

Only in-frame clones appear in the TCRdb table, and some are missing; sequencing was by immunoSEQ multiplex PCR. The sample has around 69,000 clones; 85% to 90% are singletons. The clonotype was recovered from an adult with an advanced solid tumor such as melanoma, head and neck, liver or kidney cancer. The starting material was CD4+ or CD8+ T cells sorted from blood, obtained in a trial of the OX40 agonist ivuxolimab.

In DNA, the CDR3 is TGTGCCAGCAGCCAATTTTTCCGGGACAGGGTGTCCGAGCAGTACTTC. The encoded protein is CASSQFFRDRVSEQYF. The rearrangement uses TRBV9 and TRBJ2-7; TRBD1 aligns across 9 bases. This CDR3 is built from 16 residues. The V gene end was trimmed by 4 bases and the J gene end by 6 bases; junction bases not matched to a gene: 14. In germline, CDR1 is SGDLS, CDR2 YYNGEE.